Listed below are T cell receptor beta chains from one sample, sequenced in a study of cytomegalovirus exposure and HLA in healthy donors. Produced via immunoSEQ multiplex PCR; TCRdb's table is partial and in-frame only. Of roughly 130,000 clones detected, 85% to 90% appear once; the ten largest clones hold about 10%. Sequences were obtained from PBMCs. These receptors were obtained from a woman younger than 35 in good health and CMV-seropositive. Each CDR3 is given with its conserved first and last residue. A D gene is named only where the DNA matches it firmly. Some rows have no size entry. The others give once, few or many, or a class for an expanded clone.

V: TRBV27
J: TRBJ1-6
D: NA
size: NA
DNA: TGTGCCAGTGGTACGGGCTCCTATAATTCACCCCTCCACTTT
CDR3: CASGTGSYNSPLHF

V: TRBV15
J: TRBJ1-1
D: TRBD1
size: NA
DNA: TGTGCCACCAGCAGAGATCAGGGGGCGGTTACTGAAGCTTTCTTT
CDR3: CATSRDQGAVTEAFF

V: TRBV28
J: TRBJ2-7
D: NA
size: NA
DNA: TGTGCCAGCAGTTTCCGGGGCAGGGGCGAGCAGTACTTC
CDR3: CASSFRGRGEQYF

V: TRBV4-3
J: TRBJ1-2
D: NA
size: NA
DNA: TGCGCCAGCAGCCAAGATCAGGCAGGGGTAAACTATGGCTACACCTTC
CDR3: CASSQDQAGVNYGYTF

V: TRBV5-8
J: TRBJ2-7
D: TRBD2
size: once
DNA: TGTGCCAGCAGCTTCGTGACGGGAGGATACGAGCAGTACTTC
CDR3: CASSFVTGGYEQYF

V: TRBV9
J: TRBJ2-2
D: TRBD1
size: NA
DNA: TGTGCCAGCAGCGTAGCCCTGACAGGGGTCGCGAACACCGGGGAGCTGTTTTTT
CDR3: CASSVALTGVANTGELFF

V: TRBV7-9
J: TRBJ1-1
D: NA
size: NA
DNA: TGTGCCAGCAGCTCGCCTCCACACGGGGTCACTGAAGCTTTCTTT
CDR3: CASSSPPHGVTEAFF

V: TRBV5-1
J: TRBJ2-7
D: TRBD1
size: NA
DNA: TGCGCCAGCAGCTTGGGGACAGGGACCTACGAGCAGTACTTC
CDR3: CASSLGTGTYEQYF

V: TRBV28
J: TRBJ2-5
D: NA
size: NA
DNA: TGTGCCAGCAGTTTGGCCAGGGGGAGGATCCAAGAGACCCAGTACTTC
CDR3: CASSLARGRIQETQYF

V: TRBV5-1
J: TRBJ2-7
D: NA
size: NA
DNA: TGCGCCAGCAGCTTGGGTGGGGCTAACGAGCAGTACTTC
CDR3: CASSLGGANEQYF

V: TRBV4-1
J: TRBJ1-5
D: TRBD1
size: NA
DNA: TGCGCCAGCAGCCAAGATGACAGGGAGGTTTGGGGCAATCAGCCCCAGCATTTT
CDR3: CASSQDDREVWGNQPQHF

V: TRBV28
J: TRBJ1-5
D: NA
size: NA
DNA: TGTGCCAGCAGCCGGGCCGGGGGGACTCAGCCCCAGCATTTT
CDR3: CASSRAGGTQPQHF

V: TRBV2
J: TRBJ2-1
D: TRBD2
size: NA
DNA: TGTGCCAGCCTGGATAGCGGGGGGGCTGGCTCCTACAATGAGCAGTTCTTC
CDR3: CASLDSGGAGSYNEQFF

V: TRBV6-5
J: TRBJ1-2
D: TRBD1
size: NA
DNA: TGTGCCAGCAGTTCCGGACAGGGGTATTATAACTATGGCTACACCTTC
CDR3: CASSSGQGYYNYGYTF

V: TRBV9
J: TRBJ1-2
D: NA
size: NA
DNA: TGTGCCAGCAGCGTCCTATCGAGGGGGGGAGGCTATGGCTACACCTTC
CDR3: CASSVLSRGGGYGYTF

V: TRBV7-8
J: TRBJ2-2
D: TRBD1
size: NA
DNA: TGTGCCAGCAGCCCGAGGGGGACAGGGGTCGGGGAGCTGTTTTTT
CDR3: CASSPRGTGVGELFF

V: TRBV5-1
J: TRBJ2-3
D: TRBD1
size: NA
DNA: TGCGCCAGCAGTTGGCTGCCGGGACAGGGCACAGATACGCAGTATTTT
CDR3: CASSWLPGQGTDTQYF

V: TRBV7-9
J: TRBJ1-2
D: NA
size: NA
DNA: TGTGCCAGCAGCCGATTGACAGACCCGGCTAACTATGGCTACACCTTC
CDR3: CASSRLTDPANYGYTF

V: TRBV9
J: TRBJ1-3
D: NA
size: NA
DNA: TGTGCCAGCAGCGTAGAGGCGGGGAGCACCATATATTTT
CDR3: CASSVEAGSTIYF

V: TRBV15
J: TRBJ2-2
D: TRBD1
size: NA
DNA: TGTGCCACCAGCAGAGATCTCCCGGGACAGGGCTCCACCGGGGAGCTGTTTTTT
CDR3: CATSRDLPGQGSTGELFF

V: TRBV7-9
J: TRBJ1-1
D: NA
size: NA
DNA: TGTGCCAGCAGCGCGTGGAGGGGATCGGATGAAGCTTTCTTT
CDR3: CASSAWRGSDEAFF

V: TRBV10-3
J: TRBJ1-1
D: NA
size: once
DNA: TGTGCCATCAGTGAGAGAGGGACTGAAGCTTTCTTT
CDR3: CAISERGTEAFF

V: TRBV28
J: TRBJ1-6
D: NA
size: NA
DNA: TGTGCCAGCAGTATAAGAGGGTATAATTCACCCCTCCACTTT
CDR3: CASSIRGYNSPLHF

V: TRBV9
J: TRBJ2-3
D: TRBD2
size: NA
DNA: TGTGCCAGCAGCCCACGGACTAGCGGGCTGGTAGATACGCAGTATTTT
CDR3: CASSPRTSGLVDTQYF

V: TRBV21-1
J: TRBJ2-3
D: NA
size: NA
DNA: TGTGCCAGCAGCAAAAGACAGGTGAGCACAGATACGCAGTATTTT
CDR3: CASSKRQVSTDTQYF

V: TRBV25-1
J: TRBJ2-1
D: TRBD2
size: NA
DNA: TGTGCCAGCAGTGAATGGGGGACTAGCGGGGCCGTTGAGCAGTTCTTC
CDR3: CASSEWGTSGAVEQFF